This T cell receptor beta chain was obtained from a study of PD-1 blockade in classical Hodgkin lymphoma. Clones were read by immunoSEQ multiplex PCR, and TCRdb kept only the in-frame ones, dropping some. Of tens of thousands of clones detected, around 90% appear once; the ten largest clones hold under 25%. Brentuximab vedotin exposure varied, and every patient relapsed after autologous stem cell transplantation. For this clone: Its target is unknown.

The V end lost 5 bases, the J end lost 4 bases, and 24 bases lay between the germline ends. Looked up from germline, CDR1 is SGHDT and CDR2 is YYEEEE. The CDR3 sequence is 17 residues long. Notes on the study in general: At baseline, newly diagnosed patients reportedly showed less TCR diversity than healthy donors.

The sample was peripheral blood mononuclear cells (PBMCs), taken at baseline. This rearrangement joins TRBV5-6 to TRBJ1-2, with D uncertain. The origin of this receptor is a human donor with classical Hodgkin lymphoma. CDR3 DNA: TGTGCCAGCAGACCGACCCCCCCGTTACAGAGGTTCTATGGCTACACCTTC. Residues: CASRPTPPLQRFYGYTF.